The present entry profiles one TCR beta chain with its context. No cognate antigen has been identified for it. There are no base qualities to consult, and no much larger clone falls within one base. The time point tag for this specimen amounts to: about 28 days (+/-7) after the second vaccine dose. Because spike-specific TCR depth and breadth did not differ between the two schedules, AZD1222 recipients who got a second dose at roughly 4 weeks were pooled with those who got a second dose at roughly 12 weeks. Samples from vaccinated people were obtained from the UK trials COV001 and COV002, which included a single-blind randomized controlled phase 2/3 trial of AZD1222 (ChAdOx1 nCoV-19) in healthy adults. For TCRbeta chain sequencing, PBMC samples were collected from trial participants at day 0 and at day 28 after the second dose. The CDR3 regions of human TCRbeta chains were analyzed by immunosequencing. The authors' analysis ran thus. TCRs in the repertoires were compared against a reference library of SARS-CoV-2-specific TCRs that had been generated with the MIRA antigen-specificity platform. Breadth was defined as the fraction of unique TCRs that were SARS-CoV-2-associated. Depth was defined as the fraction of total T cells that were SARS-CoV-2-associated. Using the MIRA data, each spike-specific TCR was assigned both to the spike region to which the TCR was reactive and to a CD4 or CD8 class. Log10-transformed breadth and depth values were compared by one-way ANOVA with Sidak's multiple comparisons tests. The source is immuneACCESS, and TCRdb retained only in-frame sequences with V and J called. Part of the clones is not carried over; for the studies checked, unresolved V genes explain less than half of this, and the remainder is unexplained. The V and J calls and clone size are taken from that table; D and trimming were inferred from the DNA. Within this sample are just over 150,000 clones, with more than 90% of them counted one time only. The ten largest clones add up to less than 1.6% of the sample.

This sample stems from a study of T cell responses to AZD1222 COVID-19 vaccine (dated by TCRdb to the early 2020s). General notes on the study: A total of approximately 240 trial participants underwent TCR sequencing, of whom 207 had received two doses of AZD1222 and about 25 had received two doses of the MenACWY control vaccine. Enrollment into the trials was organized by age into subgroups of 18-55, 56-69 and 70-plus years, and those subgroups contained about 160, 30 and 59 TCR-sequenced participants, respectively. Study-wide findings and limitations: Reportedly, close to half of the unique spike-specific TCRs recognized epitopes lying outside the regions that are mutated in the B.1.351 and B.1.1.7 variants. Conclusions about previously exposed vaccinees are limited because only six or seven AZD1222 recipients were SARS-CoV-2 seropositive at baseline. Because no day 14 peak-response samples were available, repertoires were characterized only after the peak T cell response. The whole spike protein was spanned by vaccine-associated CD4 TCRs, and dominant responses were seen in regions 160-218 and 743-854. After two AZD1222 doses, spike-specific TCR breadth and depth were significantly higher than at day 0 and than in MenACWY recipients. In the small 56-69-year group, the increase in depth fell short of significance, most likely because of low power. Most participants were white British and females outnumbered males, and the authors suggested that clonal diversity may have been underestimated.

This clonotype originated in an adult who received the AZD1222 COVID-19 vaccine. Sequencing was performed on peripheral blood, taken 28 days after the second AZD1222 dose.

The CDR3 loop reads CASSQRGPGNTIYF. The nucleotide sequence reads TGTGCCAGCAGCCAGAGAGGGCCTGGAAACACCATATATTTT. The sequence is built from TRBV4-2 and TRBJ1-3; confidence is insufficient to name the D gene. V loses 3 bases, J loses 2 bases, and the germline ends lie 8 bases apart. The germline V gene provides CDR1 LGHNA and CDR2 YNFKEQ. Its CDR3 holds 14 amino acids, cysteine through phenylalanine. Only the CDR3 region is kept as DNA, spanning 42 bases read in frame from base 1.